Listed here are 5 T cell receptor beta chains from one sample, sequenced in a study of T cell repertoires in cytomegalovirus infection. TCRdb reanalysed the reads using MiXCR and keeps one entry per CDR3 protein. In the table there are about 700,000 distinct CDR3 sequences, 33% of which are singletons. The antigens of these receptors remain unknown. Specimen: cultured PBMCs, collected from culture after CMV antigen stimulation. These TCRs come from a human donor in good health (CMV status not recorded). Some clones in this sample may be carry-over from other donors' samples.

This chain uses TRBV18 with TRBJ1-3, with unresolved D. Germline V gene lookup returns CDR1 KGHSH and CDR2 LQKENI. There are 17 residues in the CDR3. The V gene lost 2 bases and the J gene lost 0 bases, with 14 bases spanning the gap. The CDR3 sequence: CASSPRRGLNSGNTIYF. The CDR3 region has the DNA TGTGCCAGCTCACCAAGGAGAGGGCTGAACTCTGGAAACACCATATATTTT.

This clonotype was counted ten times or more. V gene TRBV28 combines with J gene TRBJ2-3; maybe TRBD2 (6 bases). Between the trimmed V and J ends, which lost 2 bases and 0 bases, there was a span of 18 bases. The CDR3 is 18 residues long. The germline gives CDR1 MDHEN, CDR2 SYDVKM. The CDR3 reads CASSLERLGGTSTDTQYF. DNA for the CDR3: TGTGCCAGCAGTTTAGAACGCTTGGGGGGTACTAGCACAGATACGCAGTATTTT.

This chain links TRBV6-2 or TRBV6-3 with TRBJ2-1, with D perhaps matching TRBD1 (5 bases). Germline V gene sequence: CDR1 MNHEY, CDR2 SVGEGT. The CDR3 consists of 17 residues. Between the trimmed V and J ends, which lost 2 bases and 4 bases, there was a span of 18 bases. CDR3 sequence: CASSYDFRARSYNEQFF. Written as DNA, the CDR3 is TGTGCCAGCAGTTACGATTTCAGGGCTAGATCTTACAATGAGCAGTTCTTC.

This clonotype showed up just a few times. The V gene is TRBV4-1, the J gene TRBJ2-1; TRBD1 might be the D (7 bases). The CDR3 runs 16 residues. Germline V gene lookup returns CDR1 MGHRA and CDR2 YSYEKL. V gave up 3 bases and J gave up 10 bases, with 22 bases separating them. The CDR3 bases are TGCGCCAGCAGCCAGGGGCAGGGGGGTGGGAGGACCGAGCAGTTCTTC. This sequence encodes CASSQGQGGGRTEQFF.

This sequence joins TRBV12-5 and TRBJ2-1; D remains ambiguous. CDR1 and CDR2 (germline): LGHNT, FRNRAP. This CDR3 comprises 12 residues. V lost 5 bases, J lost 8 bases, and 10 bases lay in between. The DNA of the CDR3 is TGTGCTAGTGGTCCGGTGGTCTATGAGCAGTTCTTC. This encodes CASGPVVYEQFF.